A single sample gave rise to the 30 T cell receptor beta chains below, sequenced in a study of T-cell reconstitution after alpha-beta-depleted transplantation in children. Unique molecular identifiers were incorporated during preparation of the TCRbeta library. TCRdb ran MiXCR on the PCR reads and lists one entry per CDR3 protein. In the table there are some 180,000 distinct CDR3 sequences, approximately 6.9% of which are singletons. This specimen consisted of PBMCs, obtained before TCRalphabeta/CD19-depleted stem cell transplant. The receptors originated from a boy aged 2 to 10 with acute lymphoblastic leukemia, due to receive a stem cell transplant.

This clonotype was seen repeatedly, ten times or more. V and J are TRBV14 and TRBJ2-5; D ambiguous. Trimming stripped 1 base from V and 2 bases from J, with 17 bases between. There are 17 residues in the CDR3. In germline, CDR1 is SGHDN, CDR2 FVKESK. This CDR3 reads CASSQVRAPEFQETQYF. The DNA for the CDR3 is TGTGCCAGCAGCCAAGTTCGGGCTCCCGAGTTTCAAGAGACCCAGTACTTC.

V usage is TRBV20-1 and J usage is TRBJ2-3; D possibly corresponds to TRBD2 (6 bases). The length of the CDR3 is 15 residues. From germline, CDR1 is DFQATT and CDR2 SNEGSKA (reference sequence). Trimming took 8 bases from V and 0 from J, leaving 18 bases between them. The CDR3 spells CSTLLAIKSTDTQYF. CDR3 in DNA: TGCAGTACCCTTCTAGCGATTAAAAGCACAGATACGCAGTATTTT.

The chain combines TRBV4-2 with TRBJ1-5; possibly TRBD1 for D (5 bases). Germline CDR1 is LGHNA and CDR2 is YNFKEQ. Trimming took off 0 bases at V and 5 bases at J, with 14 bases between the two ends. There are 16 residues in the CDR3. CDR3 nucleotide sequence: TGTGCCAGCAGCCAAGAAGGAGGGGCGACCTATCAGCCCCAGCATTTT. This encodes CASSQEGGATYQPQHF.

The chain couples TRBV11-1 to TRBJ2-7; the D gene is possibly TRBD2 (6 bases). The V end lost 0 bases, the J end lost 7 bases, and 19 bases lay between the germline ends. Per germline, CDR1 SGHAT and CDR2 FQDESV (reference sequence). The CDR3 covers 16 residues. In DNA, the CDR3 is TGTGCCAGCAGCTTAGCGCGGACCGGGAGCTCTTGGGAGCAGTACTTC. Its translation is CASSLARTGSSWEQYF. The full variable domain, rest sourced from reference TRBV11-1 and TRBJ2-7, is EAEVAQSPRYKITEKSQAVAFWCDPISGHATLYWYRQILGQGPELLVQFQDESVVDDSQLPKDRFSAERLKGVDSTLKIQPAELGDSAMYLCASSLARTGSSWEQYFGPGTRLTVT.

This clonotype was recorded at least ten times. The chain links TRBV20-1 to TRBJ2-1, with a weak D call TRBD1 (5 bases). V was pared by 4 bases and J by 6 bases, with 16 bases between. The CDR3 consists of 14 residues. Germline V gene sequence: CDR1 DFQATT, CDR2 SNEGSKA (reference sequence). CDR3 DNA sequence: TGCAGTGCTATTCCAGGGAATATCGGCAATGAGCAGTTCTTC. It specifies CSAIPGNIGNEQFF.

This clonotype was seen ten or more times. The rearrangement uses TRBV28 and TRBJ1-2, with TRBD1 identical over 10 bases. CDR1 MDHEN and CDR2 SYDVKM come from the germline V gene. This CDR3 is 14 amino acids long. V shed 4 bases, J shed 10 bases, and the junction held 9 bases outside the gene matches. The CDR3 region is CASSSPGTGVVYTF. CDR3 nucleotide sequence: TGTGCCAGCAGTTCCCCGGGGACAGGGGTGGTCTACACCTTC.

This clonotype was detected a few times. This chain links TRBV20-1 with TRBJ2-2; 12 bases align to TRBD2. The CDR3 runs 17 residues. Germline values: CDR1 DFQATT, CDR2 SNEGSKA (reference sequence). After removal of 1 base from V and 3 bases from J, the junction contained 6 bases not matched to a gene. The CDR3 nucleotides read TGCAGTGCTAGAGCCCTCCTAGCGGGGGGGCACACCGGGGAGCTGTTTTTT. Its protein product is CSARALLAGGHTGELFF.

On this clonotype: This could be a read error, since a much larger clone is one nucleotide away. The CDR3 spells CPSSYVRTMNEQYF. The DNA for the CDR3 is TGTCCCAGCAGTTACGTGCGCACAATGAACGAGCAGTACTTC. The chain uses TRBV6-5 and TRBJ2-7; D gene ambiguous. The length of the CDR3 is 14 residues. Germline V CDR1 and CDR2: MNHEY, SVGAGI.

The rearrangement links TRBV10-3 to TRBJ1-6; D may be TRBD1 (5 bases). Deletions cut 2 bases from V and 10 bases from J, with 18 bases between. The germline CDR1 and CDR2 sequences are ENHRY and SYGVKD. CDR3 length: 16 residues. The CDR3 DNA follows: TGTGCCATCAGTGAGCCCGATTCGGGCGAGGGGTCACCCCTCCACTTT. This encodes CAISEPDSGEGSPLHF.

The table lists this clonotype with many counts. The gene calls are TRBV20-1 and TRBJ2-1; TRBD1 is a possible D gene (6 bases). V dropped 6 bases and J dropped 4 bases, with 19 bases sitting between them. This CDR3 region has 15 residues. The germline V gene has CDR1 DFQATT and CDR2 SNEGSKA (reference sequence). CDR3 protein: CSAKVGASLYNEQFF. As DNA, the CDR3 is TGCAGTGCCAAGGTGGGGGCCTCCCTTTACAATGAGCAGTTCTTC.

This clonotype occurred many times. V usage is TRBV5-5 and J usage is TRBJ2-7, with TRBD1 matching over 9 bases. Germline V gene lookup returns CDR1 SGHKS and CDR2 YYEKEE (reference sequence). V was pared by 6 bases and J by 3 bases, with 7 bases of the junction left unmatched. The CDR3 loop spans 14 amino acids. This CDR3 reads CASNPQGAGYEQYF. In nucleotides, the CDR3 is TGTGCCAGCAACCCACAGGGGGCGGGCTACGAGCAGTACTTC.

This clonotype has only a few counts. The chain recombines TRBV11-2 with TRBJ2-5; 14 nucleotides line up with TRBD2. This CDR3 comprises 17 residues. V gave up 1 base and J gave up 4 bases; unmatched junction bases: 5. Germline CDR1 and CDR2: SGHAT and FQNNGV. CDR3 protein: CASSLGGLAGVSETQYF. The CDR3 nucleotides are TGTGCCAGCAGCTTAGGGGGACTAGCGGGAGTCTCAGAGACCCAGTACTTC. Full variable domain (outside the CDR3, taken from reference TRBV11-2 and TRBJ2-5): EAGVAQSPRYKIIEKRQSVAFWCNPISGHATLYWYQQILGQGPKLLIQFQNNGVVDDSQLPKDRFSAERLKGVDSTLKIQPAKLEDSAVYLCASSLGGLAGVSETQYFGPGTRLLVL.

Concerning this clonotype: Sequence at one end of the junction differs from germline and may be a read error. This sequence joins TRBV14 and TRBJ2-2, with a possible D match to TRBD2 (6 bases). There are 16 residues in the CDR3. Germline V CDR1 and CDR2: SGHDN, FVKESK. CDR3 region: CSSSQEMDYNTGELFF. The CDR3 region has the DNA TGTTCCAGCAGCCAAGAGATGGACTACAACACCGGGGAGCTGTTTTTT.

This clonotype was counted ten times or more. This chain uses TRBV28 with TRBJ2-5, with D possibly being TRBD2 (6 bases). This CDR3 is built from 13 residues. Germline CDR1 and CDR2: MDHEN and SYDVKM. V lost 7 bases, J lost 3 bases, and 12 bases lay in between. CDR3 sequence (DNA): TGTGCCAGCACTCCTGGAGGGGAAGAGACCCAGTACTTC. Translating it yields CASTPGGEETQYF.

This clonotype has a count of ten or more. The rearrangement joins TRBV27 to TRBJ1-1; D gene uncertain. This CDR3 region has 14 residues. The V gene's germline CDR1 is MNHEY and CDR2 SMNVEV (reference sequence). Trimming removed 7 bases from V and 5 bases from J, with 17 bases in between. The CDR3 protein is CASTPRVGRTEAFF. The CDR3 coding sequence is TGTGCCAGCACCCCTCGGGTAGGGCGGACTGAAGCTTTCTTT.

Ten or more counts support this clonotype. The J gene is TRBJ2-2, the V gene TRBV20-1, with D tentatively TRBD2 (5 bases). The CDR3 length is 14 residues. The germline V and J ends were trimmed by 3 bases and 2 bases, with 10 bases remaining between them. Germline V CDR1 and CDR2: DFQATT, SNEGSKA (reference sequence). The DNA for the CDR3 is TGCAGTGCTAGTCGCGGACTTAACACCGGGGAGCTGTTTTTT. Amino acid sequence: CSASRGLNTGELFF.

The table lists this clonotype with a few counts. The gene calls are TRBV2 and TRBJ1-5, with D possibly being TRBD1 (5 bases). CDR3 length equals 14 residues. Trimming stripped 8 bases from V and 6 bases from J, with 17 bases between. The germline V gene encodes CDR1 SNHLY and CDR2 FYNNEI. The CDR3, as DNA: TGTGCCAGCCGTCGGCAGGGAGTATTTCAGCCCCAGCATTTT. It yields the protein CASRRQGVFQPQHF.

This clonotype has a count of ten or more. The genes are TRBV4-3 and TRBJ2-2; D possibly uses TRBD1 or TRBD2 (5 bases each). The CDR3 is 15 residues long. The ends were cut back, 2 bases at V and 6 bases at J, with 13 bases in the middle. The germline CDR1 and CDR2 sequences are LGHNA and YSLEER. The CDR3 DNA reads as TGCGCCAGCAGCCAATGGACGGGACCGCCCGGGGAGCTGTTTTTT. The encoded protein is CASSQWTGPPGELFF.

This clonotype was observed at least ten times. The V call is TRBV14, the J call TRBJ2-7; D is possibly TRBD1 or TRBD2 (5 bases each). Trimming took off 1 base at V and 6 bases at J, with 13 bases between the two ends. The germline CDR1 and CDR2 sequences are SGHDN and FVKESK. This CDR3 has 14 residues. This CDR3 is CASSQVYGAAEQYF. In nucleotides, the CDR3 is TGTGCCAGCAGCCAAGTTTACGGGGCCGCCGAGCAGTACTTC.

In its sample, this clonotype was seen many times. The chain uses TRBV13 and TRBJ2-5, with D hard to call. The V end was cut by 4 bases, the J end by 4 bases, with 13 bases between. Germline CDR1 PRHDT, CDR2 FYEKMQ (reference sequence). The CDR3 spans 14 residues. The CDR3 reads CASSSRHPRETQYF. DNA for the CDR3: TGTGCCAGCAGCTCCCGACACCCCCGAGAGACCCAGTACTTC. Drawing the rest from reference TRBV13 and TRBJ2-5, the complete variable domain is AAGVIQSPRHLIKEKRETATLKCYPIPRHDTVYWYQQGPGQDPQFLISFYEKMQSDKGSIPDRFSAQQFSDYHSELNMSSLELGDSALYFCASSSRHPRETQYFGPGTRLLVL.

This clonotype was observed many times. This chain uses TRBV25-1 with TRBJ2-1, with 7 nucleotides matching TRBD2. With V trimmed by 6 bases and J by 1 base, 6 bases remained unmatched. This CDR3 is built from 15 residues. Germline-derived CDR1 and CDR2 are MGHDK and SYGVNS. CDR3 residues: CASSITGLSYNEQFF. The CDR3 nucleotides read TGTGCCAGCAGCATAACGGGACTATCCTACAATGAGCAGTTCTTC. Full variable domain (outside the CDR3, taken from reference TRBV25-1 and TRBJ2-1): EADIYQTPRYLVIGTGKKITLECSQTMGHDKMYWYQQDPGMELHLIHYSYGVNSTEKGDLSSESTVSRIRTEHFPLTLESARPSHTSQYLCASSITGLSYNEQFFGPGTRLTVL.

This clonotype was found many times. The chain recombines TRBV28 with TRBJ2-7; D is unresolved. Germline V lookup: CDR1 MDHEN, CDR2 SYDVKM. This CDR3 is 15 amino acids long. Between the trimmed V and J ends, which lost 5 bases and 3 bases, there was a span of 17 bases. CDR3 coding DNA: TGTGCCAGCAGTCAAGAAGCCGGGTCCTTCTACGAGCAGTACTTC. This translates into CASSQEAGSFYEQYF.

This clonotype was seen repeatedly, ten times or more. The chain joins TRBV21-1 to TRBJ2-4; the D call in the table, TRBD2, was not verified against the DNA. TRBV21-1 is listed as a pseudogene. The CDR3 loop spans 19 amino acids. The CDR3 loop is CASSNSRRGLAGGQNIQYF. CDR3 nucleotides: TGTGCCAGCAGCAACTCCCGGAGAGGACTAGCGGGAGGGCAAAACATTCAGTACTTC.

This clonotype was recorded at least ten times. The chain uses TRBV27 and TRBJ2-5, with D hard to call. Germline V gene sequence: CDR1 MNHEY, CDR2 SMNVEV (reference sequence). CDR3 length: 14 amino acids. Trimming pared 6 bases from V and 4 bases from J, leaving 15 bases between. CDR3 amino acids: CASRHNAKRETQYF. The DNA for the CDR3 is TGTGCCAGCAGACATAATGCGAAGCGAGAGACCCAGTACTTC.

This clonotype was counted many times. The chain links TRBV21-1 to TRBJ2-7; the table's D call, TRBD1, has no DNA check behind it. TRBV21-1 is annotated as a pseudogene. The CDR3 sequence is 15 residues long. The CDR3 loop reads CASRKGQGEGYEQYF. CDR3 bases: TGTGCCAGCAGGAAAGGACAGGGGGAAGGATACGAGCAGTACTTC.

This clonotype came up many times. V usage is TRBV7-8 and J usage is TRBJ2-7; D not resolved. The germline V gene has CDR1 SGHVS and CDR2 FQNEAQ. This CDR3 has 13 residues. Trimming cost V 4 bases and J 3 bases, with 10 bases left between them. CDR3 nucleotide sequence: TGTGCCAGCAGCTCCTTTCAGGTCTACGAGCAGTACTTC. This codes for CASSSFQVYEQYF.

J is TRBJ2-7 and V is TRBV5-8; no clear D. V lost 0 bases and J 4 bases, leaving 8 bases between the germline ends. This CDR3 contains 13 residues. Germline V lookup: CDR1 SGHTS, CDR2 YDEGEE. CDR3 DNA sequence: TGTGCCAGCAGCTTGGTACCAGCTTACGAGCAGTACTTC. Protein product: CASSLVPAYEQYF.

The chain links TRBV29-1 to TRBJ1-2; 8 bases fit TRBD1. This CDR3 is 13 amino acids long. Germline CDR1 and CDR2: SQVTM and ANQGSEA. The trim removed 3 bases at V and 5 bases at J, leaving 5 bases unmatched. CDR3 nucleotide sequence: TGCAGCGTTGAGGGTGGACAGGGATATGGCTACACCTTC. Protein sequence: CSVEGGQGYGYTF.

This clonotype was detected ten times or more. The chain couples TRBV14 to TRBJ2-7; 9 nucleotides match TRBD2. There are 15 residues in the CDR3. The trim removed 4 bases at V and 4 bases at J, leaving 8 bases unmatched. The germline CDR1 and CDR2 sequences are SGHDN and FVKESK. The CDR3 sequence is CASSLFSGSSYEQYF. CDR3 nucleotides: TGTGCCAGCAGCCTCTTTAGCGGGAGTTCTTACGAGCAGTACTTC.

In its sample, this clonotype was seen many times. The chain couples TRBV20-1 to TRBJ2-1, with D possibly TRBD2 on 5 matching bases. The germline gives CDR1 DFQATT, CDR2 SNEGSKA (reference sequence). The CDR3 has 13 residues. Trimming cost V 4 bases and J 5 bases, with 12 bases left between them. The CDR3 protein is CSATFGVDNEQFF. CDR3 bases: TGCAGTGCTACATTCGGGGTCGACAATGAGCAGTTCTTC.